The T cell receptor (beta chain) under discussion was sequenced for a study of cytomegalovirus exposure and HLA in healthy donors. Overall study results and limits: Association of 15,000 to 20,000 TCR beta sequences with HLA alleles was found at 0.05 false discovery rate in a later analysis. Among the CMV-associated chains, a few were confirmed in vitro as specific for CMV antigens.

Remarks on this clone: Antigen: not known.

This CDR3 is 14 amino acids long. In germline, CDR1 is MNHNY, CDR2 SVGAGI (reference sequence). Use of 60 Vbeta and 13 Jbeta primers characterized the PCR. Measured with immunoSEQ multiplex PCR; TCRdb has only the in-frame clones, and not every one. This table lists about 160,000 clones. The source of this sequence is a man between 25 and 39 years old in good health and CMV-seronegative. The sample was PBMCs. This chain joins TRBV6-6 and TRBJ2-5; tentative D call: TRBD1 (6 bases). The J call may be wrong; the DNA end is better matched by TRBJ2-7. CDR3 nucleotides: TGTGCCAGCAGGGAGCAAGGGGGTCAATACGAGCAGTACTTC. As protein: CASREQGGQYEQYF.